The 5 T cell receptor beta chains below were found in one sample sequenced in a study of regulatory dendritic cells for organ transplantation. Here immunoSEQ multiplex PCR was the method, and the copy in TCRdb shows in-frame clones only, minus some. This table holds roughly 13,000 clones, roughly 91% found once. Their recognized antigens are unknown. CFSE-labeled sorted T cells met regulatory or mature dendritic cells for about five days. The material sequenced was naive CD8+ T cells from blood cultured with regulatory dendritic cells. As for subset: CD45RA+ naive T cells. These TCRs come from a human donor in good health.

CDR3 sequence: CASSVDNVSGANVLTF. CDR3 in DNA: TGTGCCAGCAGCGTAGATAACGTCTCTGGGGCCAACGTCCTGACTTTC. The rearrangement links TRBV9 to TRBJ2-6; D is ambiguous. The CDR3 spans 16 residues. Trimming took off 0 bases at V and 0 bases at J, with 7 bases between the two ends. Looked up from germline, CDR1 is SGDLS and CDR2 is YYNGEE.

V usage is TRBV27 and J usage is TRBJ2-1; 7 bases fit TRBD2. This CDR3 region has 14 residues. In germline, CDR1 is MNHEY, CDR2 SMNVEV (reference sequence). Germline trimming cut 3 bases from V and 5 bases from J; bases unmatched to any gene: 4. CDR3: CASSLGRANNEQFF. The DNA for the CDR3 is TGTGCCAGCAGTTTGGGGAGGGCCAACAATGAGCAGTTCTTC.

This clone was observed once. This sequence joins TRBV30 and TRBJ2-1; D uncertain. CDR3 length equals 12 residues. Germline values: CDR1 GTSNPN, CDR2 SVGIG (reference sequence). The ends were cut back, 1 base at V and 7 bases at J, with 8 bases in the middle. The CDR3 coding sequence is TGTGCCTGGAGTGGCGACGAGAATGAGCAGTTCTTC. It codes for CAWSGDENEQFF.

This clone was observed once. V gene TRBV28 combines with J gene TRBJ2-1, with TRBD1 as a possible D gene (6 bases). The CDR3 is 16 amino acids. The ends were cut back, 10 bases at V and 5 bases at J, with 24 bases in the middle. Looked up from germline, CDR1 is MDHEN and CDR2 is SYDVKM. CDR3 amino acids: CATHFIQGFLHNEQFF. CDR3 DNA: TGTGCCACCCATTTCATTCAGGGGTTTCTTCACAATGAGCAGTTCTTC.

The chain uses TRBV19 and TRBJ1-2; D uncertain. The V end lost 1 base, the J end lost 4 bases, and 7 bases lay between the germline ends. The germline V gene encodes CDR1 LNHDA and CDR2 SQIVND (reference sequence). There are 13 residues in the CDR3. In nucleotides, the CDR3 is TGTGCCAGTAGTATAGGGGATTTCTATGGCTACACCTTC. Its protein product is CASSIGDFYGYTF.